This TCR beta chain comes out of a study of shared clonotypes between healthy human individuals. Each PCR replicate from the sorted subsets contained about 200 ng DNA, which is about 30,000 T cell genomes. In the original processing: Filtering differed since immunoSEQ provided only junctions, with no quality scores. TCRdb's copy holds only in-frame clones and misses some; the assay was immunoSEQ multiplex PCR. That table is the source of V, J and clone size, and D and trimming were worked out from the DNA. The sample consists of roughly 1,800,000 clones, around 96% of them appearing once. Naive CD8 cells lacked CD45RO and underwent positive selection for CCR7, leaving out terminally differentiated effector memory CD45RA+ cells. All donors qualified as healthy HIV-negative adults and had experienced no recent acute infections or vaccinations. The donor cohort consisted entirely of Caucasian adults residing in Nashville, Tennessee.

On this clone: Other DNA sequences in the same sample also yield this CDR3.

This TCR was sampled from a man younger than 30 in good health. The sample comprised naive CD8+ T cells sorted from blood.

CDR3 residues: CASSLGGATEAFF. In nucleotides, the CDR3 is TGTGCCAGCAGCCTAGGCGGGGCCACTGAAGCTTTCTTT. The chain has TRBV9 and TRBJ1-1; possible D gene TRBD1, 5 bases. Trimming cost V 4 bases and J 4 bases, with 11 bases left between them. CDR3 length: 13 residues. Germline CDR1 and CDR2: SGDLS and YYNGEE.